These T cell receptor beta chains were read from a single sample in a study of identical twins. TCRdb used MiXCR to reprocess the 5' RACE reads, holding one entry per CDR3 protein. The table has hundreds of thousands of distinct CDR3 sequences, around an eighth seen once. The sample was also linked to a second study, of yellow fever vaccine responses in identical twins.

Sequencing was performed on PBMCs. Every receptor here comes from a woman under 30 in good health. The conserved cysteine and the conserved F or W are not part of the CDR3 here.

>TRBJ2-5|TRBV29-1
SVRPRGGYQETQY
>TRBJ1-6|TRBV4-1
ASSQQGPDNSPLH
>TRBJ1-1|TRBV5-1
ASSYGVQGQITTEAF
>TRBJ2-5|TRBV3-1
ASSFIAGAKETQY
>TRBJ2-1|TRBV2
ASSEGRERDNEQF
>TRBJ1-4|TRBV6-5
ASSYLHATNEKLF
>TRBJ2-2|TRBV12-3/TRBV12-4
ASSHLWETGELF
>TRBJ2-1|TRBV24-1
ATSEETINEQF
>TRBJ1-2|TRBV29-1
SVDPRDRGYNYGYT
>TRBJ2-7|TRBV7-8
ASSLGPGLAGGGDEQY
>TRBJ1-4|TRBV10-3
AISEHATNEKLF
>TRBJ2-5|TRBV5-4
ASSPSFGRVETQY
>TRBJ2-7|TRBV11-2
ASSPTPALGYEQY
>TRBJ1-1|TRBV5-1
ASSSGQKANTEAF
>TRBJ1-1|TRBV6-6
ATEGTGYTEAF